This TCR beta chain was observed in a study of blood T cell repertoires in COVID-19. CDR3 length equals 16 residues. V lost 5 bases and J 0 bases, leaving 15 bases between the germline ends. Germline values: CDR1 ENHRY, CDR2 SYGVKD. TCRdb's table, derived via immunoSEQ multiplex PCR, lists solely in-frame clones and lacks some. The repertoire consists of about 200,000 clones, with about 83% occurring once and the leading ten covering 3% to 3.5%. The receptor's source is a woman in her thirties who had been exposed to COVID-19. The chain couples TRBV10-3 to TRBJ2-3; the D gene is possibly TRBD1 (5 bases). The sequencing sample was made of PBMCs or T cells enriched from blood (not recorded which). This CDR3 reads CAISQISAGSTDTQYF. The DNA for the CDR3 is TGTGCCATCAGTCAAATTTCGGCAGGGAGCACAGATACGCAGTATTTT.